This T cell receptor beta chain was recorded in a study of beta chain features in type 1 diabetes. Expressed TCRB transcripts were sequenced after all isolated RNA was converted to cDNA. TCRdb's copy holds only in-frame clones and misses some; the assay was immunoSEQ multiplex PCR. The data show 160,000 or so clones, with over 8.5% seen just once and around 2.1% held by the top ten. V lost 6 bases and J lost 6, with 12 bases in between. This CDR3 has 12 amino acids. CDR1 and CDR2 from the germline V gene are MDHEN and SYDVKM. Study results and limitations: Patients with Type 1 diabetes showed moderately but significantly shorter TCRB CDR3s in all four CD4+ subsets. The naive, central memory and Treg TCRB repertoires showed an apparent similarity that was greater among patients than among healthy donors. More deletions and fewer insertions at VDJ junctions were seen in type 1 diabetes patients.

Only a few counts were recorded for this clone. The antigen remains undetermined. The V and J genes are TRBV28 and TRBJ2-7; D tentatively fits TRBD1 or TRBD2 (6 bases each). The source material was central memory CD4+ T cells from blood. This receptor was taken from a young man in good health. The CDR3 here is CASSWGAREQYF. The DNA for the CDR3 is TGTGCCAGCAGCTGGGGGGCCCGCGAGCAGTACTTC.